The source of this TCR beta chain is a study of T-cell memory formation after mild COVID-19 (TCRdb year 2021). Looking at the study overall: Most TCR sequence clusters were specific to one of the two donors. The cohort was made up of two young adult volunteers, one female and one male, who were previously healthy. T-cell clones expanding and contracting after mild COVID-19 in a couple of donors were tracked by longitudinal TCRalpha and TCRbeta repertoire sequencing. Findings and caveats that apply to the study as a whole: The detection of some responding clones in pre-infection memory suggests that pre-existing cross-reactive memory T cells joined the SARS-CoV-2 response. Contracting CD4+ clones appeared mostly in the CM and EM memory subsets, whereas CD8+ clones were enriched in EMRA. SARS-CoV-2 specificity of the second-wave clones peaking on day 37 was not confirmed. Balanced CD4/CD8 phenotypes were observed for clones contracting from day 15 to 85, whereas a bias towards CD4+ was observed for a second wave of clones expanding from day 15 to 37. Only a couple of mild cases were covered in the study, and larger cohorts including severe cases with pre-infection samples were considered necessary.

CDR1 and CDR2 are drawn from the germline V gene (reference sequence): DFQATT, SNEGSKA. V was cut back by 1 base and J by 0 bases, leaving a gap of 10 bases between them. The CDR3, from cysteine to phenylalanine, totals 14 residues. Left in the record is the CDR3 DNA by itself, 42 bases read in frame from the first base. Ficoll-Paque density gradient centrifugation was the method used to isolate PBMCs. Sequencing was performed on an Illumina NovaSeq 6000. TCRalpha and TCRbeta cDNA libraries were built by 5'RACE with constant-segment primers, adding sample barcodes and unique molecular identifiers. RNA was extracted from every sample with Trizol reagent. Libraries were amplified in two PCR steps, with a second sample barcode and Illumina TruSeq adapters added in the second step. Sequencing of libraries was performed on an Illumina NovaSeq with 2 x 150 bp paired-end reads. For the original study's pipeline: Reads were demultiplexed and collapsed into UMI-guided consensus sequences with migec v1.2.7. Using mixcr v2.1.11, the UMI consensuses were aligned to TRA and TRB V and J templates and assembled into clonotypes. A clonotype was counted as expanded or contracted only when both edgeR and NoisET called the clonotype significant, with the noise models trained on biological replicates. For edgeR calls, the thresholds were a false discovery rate-adjusted p below 0.01 and a log2 fold-change of 1. As an exploratory analysis of dynamics, max-normalized trajectories of the 1000 most abundant clonotypes were examined with PCA combined with hierarchical clustering. Each responding clone was given a CD4 or CD8 phenotype based on the CD4+ and CD8+ repertoires, which had been sequenced separately. TCRdb trimmed public reads at Q25 via fastp, called clones via MiXCR and kept in-frame beta chains. Rows with a matching CDR3 protein are joined into one entry that keeps the most common DNA and genes. Here the V and J calls rest on TCRdb's processing, not on the authors' analysis. The sample includes a few hundred thousand distinct CDR3 sequences, with roughly 21% observed a single time. 12% of the sample is taken by the ten largest.

This clonotype has just a few counts. Its cognate antigen has yet to be identified. Per-base quality was not reported, and no clone a single base away is much larger than it. The chain is assembled from TRBV20-1 and TRBJ2-7, with TRBD2 as a weak D call on 5 bases. The receptor's source is an adult woman who had mild COVID-19 (a few samples of this study predate the infection). The sample titles of this study are shuffled in the database, so cell type and time point are left out; the donor was told from shared clones. Specimen: PBMCs or a T cell subset sorted from them (not recorded which). Here the CDR3 is given as CSARVGGSSYEQYF. Read as DNA, the sequence is TGCAGTGCTAGAGTAGGTGGGAGCTCCTACGAGCAGTACTTC.